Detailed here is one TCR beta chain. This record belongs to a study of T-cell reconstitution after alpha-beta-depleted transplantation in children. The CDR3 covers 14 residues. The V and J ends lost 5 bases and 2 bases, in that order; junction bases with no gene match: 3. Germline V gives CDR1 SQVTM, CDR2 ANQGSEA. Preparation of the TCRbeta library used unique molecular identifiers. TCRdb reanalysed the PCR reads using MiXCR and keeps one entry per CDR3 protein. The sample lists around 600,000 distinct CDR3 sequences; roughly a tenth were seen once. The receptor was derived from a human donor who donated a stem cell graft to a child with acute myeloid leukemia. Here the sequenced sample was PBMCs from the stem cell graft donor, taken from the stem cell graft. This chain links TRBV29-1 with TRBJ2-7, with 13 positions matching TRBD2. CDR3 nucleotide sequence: TGCAGCGTTCGGACTAGCGGGAGTCCCTACGAGCAGTACTTC. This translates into CSVRTSGSPYEQYF.